This TCR beta chain comes out of a study of blood T cells in healthy people across ages. Study-level points and caveats: Aged donors had fewer naive CD4+ cells and lower diversity than long-lived donors. Donor CMV status, an unknown factor, possibly confounded changes in expanded clonotypes.

Germline V gene lookup returns CDR1 SGHTA and CDR2 FQGTGA. The CDR3 length is 15 residues. Comment on this clonotype: Its antigen remains unknown. At one boundary the junction diverges from the germline segment, which might be a read error.

PCR was performed a second time for about 6 to 12 cycles using a sample-barcoded 5' primer and a J-beta primer mix. The study obtained at least 3 million CDR3-containing paired-end reads from every sample. One entry per CDR3 protein results from TCRdb running MiXCR on the 5' RACE reads. This table holds about 780,000 distinct CDR3 sequences, around half found once. Sequenced material: blood. The receptor's source is a man older than 75 in good health. The chain carries TRBV7-3 and TRBJ2-1, with 12 bases aligning to TRBD2. The CDR3 is CANSLGLAGIPEQFF. CDR3 sequence (DNA): TGTGCCAACAGCTTAGGACTAGCGGGAATCCCAGAGCAGTTCTTC.